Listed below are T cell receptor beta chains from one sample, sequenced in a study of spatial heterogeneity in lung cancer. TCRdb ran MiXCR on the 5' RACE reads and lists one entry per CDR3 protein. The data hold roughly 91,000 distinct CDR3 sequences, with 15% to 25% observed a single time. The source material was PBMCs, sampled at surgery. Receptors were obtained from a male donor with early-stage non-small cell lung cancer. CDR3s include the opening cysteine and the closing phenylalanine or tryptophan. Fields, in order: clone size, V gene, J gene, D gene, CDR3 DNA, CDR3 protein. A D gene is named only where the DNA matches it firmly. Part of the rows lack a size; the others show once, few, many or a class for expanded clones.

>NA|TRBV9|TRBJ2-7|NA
TGTGCCAGCAGCGTAGACGCTGATCTAGCCCCTGCGCAGTACTTC
CASSVDADLAPAQYF
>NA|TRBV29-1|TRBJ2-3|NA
TGCAGCGTTGACTTCCAGGTCACAGATACGCAGTATTTT
CSVDFQVTDTQYF
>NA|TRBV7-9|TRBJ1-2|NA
TGTGCCAGCAGCTTAGTCGGCACTACTAACTATGGCTACACCTTC
CASSLVGTTNYGYTF
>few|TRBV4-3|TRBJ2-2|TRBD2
TGCGCCAGCAGCCAAGATGCAACTAGCGGGGGGCTGGTCGGGGAGCTGTTTTTT
CASSQDATSGGLVGELFF
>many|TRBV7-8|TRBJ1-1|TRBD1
TGTGCCAGCAGCTCCAGGACAGGGTCGAACACTGAAGCTTTCTTT
CASSSRTGSNTEAFF
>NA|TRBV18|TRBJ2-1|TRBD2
TGTGCCAGCTCACCTCCCGTCGGACTAGCGGGGGGTTCATCCTACAATGAGCAGTTCTTC
CASSPPVGLAGGSSYNEQFF
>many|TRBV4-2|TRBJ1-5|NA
TGTGCCAGCAGGGACGGGGTTAACCAGCCCCAGCATTTT
CASRDGVNQPQHF
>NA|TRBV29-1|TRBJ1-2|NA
TGCAGCCCCCGTATTGATGGCTACACCTTC
CSPRIDGYTF
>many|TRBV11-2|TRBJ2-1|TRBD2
TGTGCCAGCAGCCGGACTAGCCACAATGAGCAGTTCTTC
CASSRTSHNEQFF
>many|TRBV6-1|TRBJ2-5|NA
TGTGCCAGCAGGCGAGGGGTTGGGGAGACCCAGTACTTC
CASRRGVGETQYF
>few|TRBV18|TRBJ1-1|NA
TGTGCCAGCTCACCACAGGCAGGGCAAGTGAACACTGAAGCTTTCTTT
CASSPQAGQVNTEAFF
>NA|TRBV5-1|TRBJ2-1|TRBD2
TGCGCCAGCAGCCGCGGCCCCACTAGCGGGGGGCAACGTGGGCAGTTCTTC
CASSRGPTSGGQRGQFF
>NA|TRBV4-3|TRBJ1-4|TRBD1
TGCGCCAGCAGCCAAGAAGGGACAGGGTTTAATGAAAAACTGTTTTTT
CASSQEGTGFNEKLFF
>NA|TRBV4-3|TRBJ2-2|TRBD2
TGCGCCAGCAGGGCGGGGGGCTACACCGGGGAGCTGTTTTTT
CASRAGGYTGELFF
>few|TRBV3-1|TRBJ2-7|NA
TGTGCCAGCAGCCCATTTTCCGTTAGGCACGAGCAGTACTTC
CASSPFSVRHEQYF
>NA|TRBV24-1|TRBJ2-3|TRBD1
TGTGCCACCAGTGATATGACAGGGGGAGGCGATACGCAGTATTTT
CATSDMTGGGDTQYF
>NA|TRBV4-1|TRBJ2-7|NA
TGCGCCAGCAGCCAAGCGTTAGGTGTCTACGAGCAGTACTTC
CASSQALGVYEQYF
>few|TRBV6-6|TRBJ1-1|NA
TGTGCCAGCAGTCTCAATGGGGGTAGGAACACTGAAGCTTTCTTT
CASSLNGGRNTEAFF
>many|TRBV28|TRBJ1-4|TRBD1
TGTGCCAGCTCGGCCCGGACAGGGGATGAAAAACTGTTTTTT
CASSARTGDEKLFF
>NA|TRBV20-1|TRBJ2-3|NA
TGCGGTGCTAGGGCAGGGCCAGATACGCAGTATTTT
CGARAGPDTQYF
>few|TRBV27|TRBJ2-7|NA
TGTGCCAGCAGCTTTCTGGGCCAACAGGGAACCTACGAGCAGTACTTC
CASSFLGQQGTYEQYF
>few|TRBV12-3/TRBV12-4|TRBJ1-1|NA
TGTGCCAGCAGCCCCCAGGGGTGGACTGAAGCTTTCTTT
CASSPQGWTEAFF
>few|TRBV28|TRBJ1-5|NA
TGTGCCAGCTATTTGAAGGGGAATCAGCCCCAGCATTTT
CASYLKGNQPQHF
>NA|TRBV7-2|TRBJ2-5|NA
TGTGCCAGCAGCTTAGGGAACCAGGGAGAGACCCAGTACTTC
CASSLGNQGETQYF
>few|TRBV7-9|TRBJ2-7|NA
TGTGCCAGCAGCGCCGCCGATGGGCCGAGCTCCTACGAGCAGTACTTC
CASSAADGPSSYEQYF
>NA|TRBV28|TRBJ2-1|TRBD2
TGTGCCAGCAGTGGGGAGCGGGAGGGTGACAACGAGCAGTTCTTC
CASSGEREGDNEQFF
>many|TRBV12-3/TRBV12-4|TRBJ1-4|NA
TGTGCCAGCAGTACCTCCAGGGGCGCAACTAATGAAAAACTGTTTTTT
CASSTSRGATNEKLFF
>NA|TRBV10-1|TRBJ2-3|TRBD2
TGCGCCAGCAGTGAGCCGGGACTAGTTACGCAGTATTTT
CASSEPGLVTQYF
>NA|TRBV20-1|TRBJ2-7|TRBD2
TGCAGTGCCCGCGGGGGGGGACTAGCGAGAATGGACGAGCAGTACTTC
CSARGGGLARMDEQYF
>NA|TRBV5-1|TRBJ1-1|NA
TGCGCCAGCAGCTTGGATGTTCATAAGAACACTGAAGCTTTCTTT
CASSLDVHKNTEAFF
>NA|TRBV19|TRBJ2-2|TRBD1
TGTGCCAGTAGCAAGGGACAGATAAACACCGGGGAGCTGTTTTTT
CASSKGQINTGELFF
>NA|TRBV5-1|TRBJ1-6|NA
TGCGCCAGCAGCTTAGGGGGGGTTAATTCACCCCTCCACTTT
CASSLGGVNSPLHF
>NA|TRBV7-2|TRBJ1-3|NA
TGTGCCAGCAGCTTAGGAATAGGCGGAAACACCATATATTTT
CASSLGIGGNTIYF
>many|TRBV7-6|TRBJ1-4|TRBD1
TGTGCCAGCAGCGGAGCCCCCGGGACAGGGGGTGAAAAACTGTTTTTT
CASSGAPGTGGEKLFF
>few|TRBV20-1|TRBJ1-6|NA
TGCAGTGCTAGCACTTTACCCTATAATTCACCCCTCCACTTT
CSASTLPYNSPLHF
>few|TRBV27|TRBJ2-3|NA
TGTGCCAGCAGTTTATCGGCAGGCACAGATACGCAGTATTTT
CASSLSAGTDTQYF
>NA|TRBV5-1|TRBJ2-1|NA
TGCGCCAGCAGCTTGGGGCAGTACAATGAGCAGTTCTTC
CASSLGQYNEQFF
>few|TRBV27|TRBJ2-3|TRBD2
TGTGCCAGCAGTTTATTGGGGCCGGGACTAGCAGAGTCAGATACGCAGTATTTT
CASSLLGPGLAESDTQYF
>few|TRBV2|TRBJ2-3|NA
TGTGCCAGCAGTGGCATCTACACAGATACGCAGTATTTT
CASSGIYTDTQYF
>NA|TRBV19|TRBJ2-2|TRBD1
TGTGCCAGTAGTACACCCACCGGGACAGGGGGCTCCGGGGAGCTGTTTTTT
CASSTPTGTGGSGELFF
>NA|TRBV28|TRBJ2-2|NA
TGTGCCAGCCTTACGGGGCAGAACACCGGGGAGCTGTTTTTT
CASLTGQNTGELFF
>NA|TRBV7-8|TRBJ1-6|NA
TGTGCCAGCAGCTCCAGACTGGGAGGCTCCTATAATTCACCCCTCCACTTT
CASSSRLGGSYNSPLHF
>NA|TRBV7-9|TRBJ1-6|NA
TGTGCCAGCAGCTTTCCGGGACATGCACCCCTCCACTTT
CASSFPGHAPLHF
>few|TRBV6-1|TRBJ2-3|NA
TGTGCCAGCAGTGACTACCCCACAGATACGCAGTATTTT
CASSDYPTDTQYF
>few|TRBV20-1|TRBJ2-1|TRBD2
TGCAGTGCTAGTGGTTCTAGCGGGAGTTCAAATGAGCAGTTCTTC
CSASGSSGSSNEQFF
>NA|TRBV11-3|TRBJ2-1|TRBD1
TGTGCCAGCAGCTTAGGGCGGACAGGGTACAATGAGCAGTTCTTC
CASSLGRTGYNEQFF
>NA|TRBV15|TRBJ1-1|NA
TGTGCCACCAGCAGGGCAGGGGCCACTGAAGCTTCCTTT
CATSRAGATEASF
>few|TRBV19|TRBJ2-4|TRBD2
TGTGCCAGTAGAAGTACTAGCGGGAACATTCAGTACTTC
CASRSTSGNIQYF
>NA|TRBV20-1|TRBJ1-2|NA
TGCAGTGCTAGAGATCGGGGCTATGGCTACACCTTC
CSARDRGYGYTF
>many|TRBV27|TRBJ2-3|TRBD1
TGTGCCAGCAGTCAGACAGGGTTCACAGATACGCAGTATTTT
CASSQTGFTDTQYF
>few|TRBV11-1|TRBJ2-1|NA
TGTGCCAGCAGCCCCACTGTGCCTGAGCAGTTCTTC
CASSPTVPEQFF
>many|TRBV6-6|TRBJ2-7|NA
TGTGCCAGCAGTTACCCTGGGAGGACCTACGAGCAGTACTTC
CASSYPGRTYEQYF
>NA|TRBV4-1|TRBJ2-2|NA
TGCGCCAGCAGCCTCGAACGGAACACCGGGGAGCTGTTTTTT
CASSLERNTGELFF